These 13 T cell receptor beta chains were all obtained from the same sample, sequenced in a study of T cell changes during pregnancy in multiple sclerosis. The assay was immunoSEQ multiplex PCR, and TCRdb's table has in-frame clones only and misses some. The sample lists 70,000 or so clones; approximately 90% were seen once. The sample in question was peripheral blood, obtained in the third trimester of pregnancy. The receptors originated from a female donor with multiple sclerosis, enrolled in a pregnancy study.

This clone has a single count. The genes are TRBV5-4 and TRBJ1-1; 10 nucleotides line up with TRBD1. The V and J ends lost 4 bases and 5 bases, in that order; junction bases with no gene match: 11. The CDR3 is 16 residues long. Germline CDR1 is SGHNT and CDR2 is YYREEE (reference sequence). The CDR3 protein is CASSLGTGVMGTEAFF. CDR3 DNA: TGTGCCAGCAGCCTTGGGACAGGGGTCATGGGGACTGAAGCTTTCTTT.

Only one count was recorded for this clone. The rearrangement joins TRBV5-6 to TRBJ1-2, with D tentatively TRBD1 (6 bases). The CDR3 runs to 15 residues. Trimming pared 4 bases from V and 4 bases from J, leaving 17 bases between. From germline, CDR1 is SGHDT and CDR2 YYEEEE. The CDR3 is CASSGLGAGFYGYTF. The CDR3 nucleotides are TGTGCCAGCAGCGGGTTGGGGGCAGGCTTCTATGGCTACACCTTC.

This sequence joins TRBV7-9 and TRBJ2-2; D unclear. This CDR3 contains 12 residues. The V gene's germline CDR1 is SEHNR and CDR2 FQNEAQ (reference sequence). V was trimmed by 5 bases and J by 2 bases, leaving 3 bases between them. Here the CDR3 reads CASSPNTGELFF. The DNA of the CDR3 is TGTGCCAGCAGCCCAAACACCGGGGAGCTGTTTTTT.

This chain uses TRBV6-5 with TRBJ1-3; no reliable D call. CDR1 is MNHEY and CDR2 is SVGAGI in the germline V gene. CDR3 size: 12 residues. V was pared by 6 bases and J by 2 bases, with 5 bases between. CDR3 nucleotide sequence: TGTGCCAGCAGCTTTACTGGAAACACCATATATTTT. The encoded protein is CASSFTGNTIYF.

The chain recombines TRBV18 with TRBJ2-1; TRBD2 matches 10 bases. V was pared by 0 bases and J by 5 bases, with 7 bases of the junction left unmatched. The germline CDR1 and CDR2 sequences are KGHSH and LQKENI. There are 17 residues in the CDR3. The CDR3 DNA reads TGTGCCAGCTCACCACCGGGTAGCGGGGGGCGAAACAATGAGCAGTTCTTC. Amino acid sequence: CASSPPGSGGRNNEQFF. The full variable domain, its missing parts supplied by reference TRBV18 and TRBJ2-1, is NAGVMQNPRHLVRRRGQEARLRCSPMKGHSHVYWYRQLPEEGLKFMVYLQKENIIDESGMPKERFSAEFPKEGPSILRIQQVVRGDSAAYFCASSPPGSGGRNNEQFFGPGTRLTVL.

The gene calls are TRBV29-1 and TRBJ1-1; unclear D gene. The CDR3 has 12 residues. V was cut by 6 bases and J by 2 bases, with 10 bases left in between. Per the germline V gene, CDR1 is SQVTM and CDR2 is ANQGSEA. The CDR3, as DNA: TGCAGCGTGTCCCCCCAAAACACTGAAGCTTTCTTT. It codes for CSVSPQNTEAFF. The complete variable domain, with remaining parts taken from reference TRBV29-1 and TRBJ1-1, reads SAVISQKPSRDICQRGTSLTIQCQVDSQVTMMFWYRQQPGQSLTLIATANQGSEATYESGFVIDKFPISRPNLTFSTLTVSNMSPEDSSIYLCSVSPQNTEAFFGQGTRLTVV.

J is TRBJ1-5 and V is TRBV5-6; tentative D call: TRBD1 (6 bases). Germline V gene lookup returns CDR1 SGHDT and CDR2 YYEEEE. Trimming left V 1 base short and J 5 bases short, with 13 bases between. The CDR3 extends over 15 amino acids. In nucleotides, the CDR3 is TGTGCCAGCAGCTTGAGAAGGGGGGGGGATCAGCCCCAGCATTTT. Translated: CASSLRRGGDQPQHF.

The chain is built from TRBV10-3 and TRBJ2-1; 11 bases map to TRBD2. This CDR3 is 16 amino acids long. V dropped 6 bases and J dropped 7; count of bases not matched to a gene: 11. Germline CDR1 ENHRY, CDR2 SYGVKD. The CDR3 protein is CAISPWGSGGGNEQFF. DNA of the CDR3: TGTGCCATCAGCCCTTGGGGTAGCGGGGGGGGGAATGAGCAGTTCTTC.

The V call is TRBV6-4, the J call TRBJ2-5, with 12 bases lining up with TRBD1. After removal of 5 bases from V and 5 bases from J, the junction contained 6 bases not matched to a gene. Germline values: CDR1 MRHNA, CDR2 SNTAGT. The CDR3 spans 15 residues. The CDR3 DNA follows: TGTGCCAGCAGTCCCGGGACAGGGGGCTTTGAGACCCAGTACTTC. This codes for CASSPGTGGFETQYF.

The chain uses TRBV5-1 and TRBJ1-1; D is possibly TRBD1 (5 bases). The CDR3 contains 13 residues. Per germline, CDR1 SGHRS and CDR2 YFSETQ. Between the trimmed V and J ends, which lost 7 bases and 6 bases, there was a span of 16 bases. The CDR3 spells CASATIGASEAFF. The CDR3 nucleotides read TGCGCCAGCGCAACGATAGGGGCTTCTGAAGCTTTCTTT.

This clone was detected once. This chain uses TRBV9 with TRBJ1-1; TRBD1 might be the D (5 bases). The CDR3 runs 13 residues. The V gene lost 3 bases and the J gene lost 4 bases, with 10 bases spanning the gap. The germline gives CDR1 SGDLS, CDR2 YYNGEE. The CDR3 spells CASSAGGGTEAFF. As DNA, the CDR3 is TGTGCCAGCAGCGCTGGGGGGGGCACTGAAGCTTTCTTT.

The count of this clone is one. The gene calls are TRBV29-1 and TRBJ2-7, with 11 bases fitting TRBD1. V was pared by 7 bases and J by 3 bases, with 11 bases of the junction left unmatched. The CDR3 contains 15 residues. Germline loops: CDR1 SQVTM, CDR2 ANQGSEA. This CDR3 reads CSARRGTGGDYEQYF. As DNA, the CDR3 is TGCAGCGCACGAAGAGGGACAGGGGGAGACTACGAGCAGTACTTC.

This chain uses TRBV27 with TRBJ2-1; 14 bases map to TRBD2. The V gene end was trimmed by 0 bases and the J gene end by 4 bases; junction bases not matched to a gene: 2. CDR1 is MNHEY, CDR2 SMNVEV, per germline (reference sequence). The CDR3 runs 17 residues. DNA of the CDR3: TGTGCCAGCAGTTTATCGACTAGCGGGGGGGTGTACAATGAGCAGTTCTTC. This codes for CASSLSTSGGVYNEQFF.